This T cell receptor (beta chain) emerged from a study of CD8 T cells in Susac syndrome. RNA, at roughly 0.45 to 1 ug, was reverse transcribed with random hexamers. A single record per CDR3 protein comes from TCRdb applying MiXCR to the immunoSEQ multiplex PCR reads. The table has 150,000 to 200,000 distinct CDR3 sequences, 90% to 95% seen once. The germline V and J ends were trimmed by 3 bases and 4 bases, with 7 bases remaining between them. CDR3 length: 13 amino acids. The V gene's germline CDR1 is MGHRA and CDR2 YSYEKL. Treatment-naive patients with stable or active relapsing-remitting disease were the multiple sclerosis controls. Purification of the CD8+ and CD4+ T cells relied on negative isolation, and TEMRA cells underwent FACS enrichment.

The specimen was CD4+ T cells from PBMCs. The rearrangement links TRBV4-1 to TRBJ2-1; D is unresolved. The receptor comes from a human donor with multiple sclerosis. CDR3 sequence: CASSQLPYNEQFF. The CDR3, as DNA: TGCGCCAGCAGCCAGCTACCATACAATGAGCAGTTCTTC.